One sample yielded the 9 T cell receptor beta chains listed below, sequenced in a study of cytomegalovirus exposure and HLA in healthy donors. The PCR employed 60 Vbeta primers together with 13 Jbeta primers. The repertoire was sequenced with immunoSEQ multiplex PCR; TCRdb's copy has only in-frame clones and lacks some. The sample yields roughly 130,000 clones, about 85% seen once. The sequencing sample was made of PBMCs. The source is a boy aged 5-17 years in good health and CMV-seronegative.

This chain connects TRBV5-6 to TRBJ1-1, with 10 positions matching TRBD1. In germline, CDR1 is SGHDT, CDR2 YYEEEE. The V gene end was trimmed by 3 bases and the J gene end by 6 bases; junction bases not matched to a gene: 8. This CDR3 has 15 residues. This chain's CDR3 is CASSSTGQGSPEAFF. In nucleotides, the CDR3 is TGTGCCAGCAGCTCAACGGGACAGGGGTCGCCTGAAGCTTTCTTT. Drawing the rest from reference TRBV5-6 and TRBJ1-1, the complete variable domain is DAGVTQSPTHLIKTRGQQVTLRCSPKSGHDTVSWYQQALGQGPQFIFQYYEEEERQRGNFPDRFSGHQFPNYSSELNVNALLLGDSALYLCASSSTGQGSPEAFFGQGTRLTVV.

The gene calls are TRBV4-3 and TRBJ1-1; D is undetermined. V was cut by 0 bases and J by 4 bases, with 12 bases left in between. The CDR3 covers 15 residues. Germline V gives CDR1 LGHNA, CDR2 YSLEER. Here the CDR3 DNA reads TGCGCCAGCAGCCAAGATCCGACGGGAGGCACTGAAGCTTTCTTT. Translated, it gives CASSQDPTGGTEAFF.

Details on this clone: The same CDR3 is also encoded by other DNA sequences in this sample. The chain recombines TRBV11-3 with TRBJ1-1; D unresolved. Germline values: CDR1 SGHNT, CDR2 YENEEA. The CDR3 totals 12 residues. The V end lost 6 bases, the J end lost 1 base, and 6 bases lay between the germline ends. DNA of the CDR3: TGTGCCAGCAGTACAAGGAACACTGAAGCTTTCTTT. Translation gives CASSTRNTEAFF.

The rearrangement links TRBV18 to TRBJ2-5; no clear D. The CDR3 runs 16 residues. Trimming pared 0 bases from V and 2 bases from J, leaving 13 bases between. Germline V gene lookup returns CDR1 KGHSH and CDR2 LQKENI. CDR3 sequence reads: CASSPPNSAAQETQYF. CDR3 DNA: TGTGCCAGCTCACCACCGAATTCGGCAGCGCAAGAGACCCAGTACTTC. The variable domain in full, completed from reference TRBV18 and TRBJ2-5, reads NAGVMQNPRHLVRRRGQEARLRCSPMKGHSHVYWYRQLPEEGLKFMVYLQKENIIDESGMPKERFSAEFPKEGPSILRIQQVVRGDSAAYFCASSPPNSAAQETQYFGPGTRLLVL.

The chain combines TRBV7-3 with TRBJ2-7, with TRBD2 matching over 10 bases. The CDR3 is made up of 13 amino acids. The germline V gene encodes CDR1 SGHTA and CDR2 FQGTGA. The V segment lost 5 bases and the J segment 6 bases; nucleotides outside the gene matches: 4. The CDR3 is CASSPAGGGEQYF. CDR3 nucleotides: TGTGCCAGCAGCCCAGCGGGGGGGGGCGAGCAGTACTTC.

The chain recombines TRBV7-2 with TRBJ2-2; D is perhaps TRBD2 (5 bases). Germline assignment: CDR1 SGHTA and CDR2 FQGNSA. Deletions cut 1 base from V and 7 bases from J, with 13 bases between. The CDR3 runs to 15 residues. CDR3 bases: TGTGCCAGCAGCTTAGTTGTATGGACTGGCGGGGAGCTGTTTTTT. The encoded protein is CASSLVVWTGGELFF.

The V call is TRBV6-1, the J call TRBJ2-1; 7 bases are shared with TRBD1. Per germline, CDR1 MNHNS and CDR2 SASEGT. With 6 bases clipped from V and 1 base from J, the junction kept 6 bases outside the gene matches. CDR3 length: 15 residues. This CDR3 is CASRGTEYSYNEQFF. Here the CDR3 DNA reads TGTGCCAGCAGGGGGACAGAATATTCCTACAATGAGCAGTTCTTC.

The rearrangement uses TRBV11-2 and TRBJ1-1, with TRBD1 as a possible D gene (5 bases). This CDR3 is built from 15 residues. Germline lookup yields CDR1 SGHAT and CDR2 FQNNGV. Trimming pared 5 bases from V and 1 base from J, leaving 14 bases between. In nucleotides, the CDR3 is TGTGCCAGCAGCCCCCTCAGAACAGGGAACACTGAAGCTTTCTTT. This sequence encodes CASSPLRTGNTEAFF.

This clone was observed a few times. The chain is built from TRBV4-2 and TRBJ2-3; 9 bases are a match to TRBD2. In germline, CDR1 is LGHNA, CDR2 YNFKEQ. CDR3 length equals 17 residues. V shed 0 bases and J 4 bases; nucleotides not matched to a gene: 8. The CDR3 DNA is TGTGCCAGCAGCCAAGATCGGGTTAGCGGGGGATCAGATACGCAGTATTTT. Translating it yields CASSQDRVSGGSDTQYF.